This TCR beta chain was recovered during a study of OX40 agonist ivuxolimab in advanced cancers. Study in general: Head and neck, renal cell, melanoma or hepatocellular carcinoma were the cancers that dose-escalation patients had. With a range of 23 to 79, age averaged roughly 60 years, and 65% to 85% were male. Findings and caveats of the study: Averaged across samples, CD8+ T cells carried more expanded clones than CD4+ did.

The CDR3 totals 15 residues. The germline V gene encodes CDR1 MGHRA and CDR2 YSYEKL. V lost 1 base to trimming and J lost 5 bases, with 13 bases between them. Repertoires were generated with immunoSEQ multiplex PCR, while TCRdb's copy carries only in-frame clones and drops some. This table holds some 48,000 clones, about 75% found once. Comments on this clone: Its antigen remains unidentified.

The cohort excluded patients with autoimmune disease history or systemic immunosuppression. The J gene is TRBJ2-3, the V gene TRBV4-1; D is undetermined. The TCR was taken from an adult with an advanced solid tumor such as melanoma, head and neck, liver or kidney cancer. The specimen comprised CD4+ or CD8+ T cells sorted from blood, sampled in a trial of the OX40 agonist ivuxolimab. CDR3 coding DNA: TGCGCCAGCAGCCAAGTTAGTATTTTATTAGATACGCAGTATTTT. It yields the protein CASSQVSILLDTQYF.